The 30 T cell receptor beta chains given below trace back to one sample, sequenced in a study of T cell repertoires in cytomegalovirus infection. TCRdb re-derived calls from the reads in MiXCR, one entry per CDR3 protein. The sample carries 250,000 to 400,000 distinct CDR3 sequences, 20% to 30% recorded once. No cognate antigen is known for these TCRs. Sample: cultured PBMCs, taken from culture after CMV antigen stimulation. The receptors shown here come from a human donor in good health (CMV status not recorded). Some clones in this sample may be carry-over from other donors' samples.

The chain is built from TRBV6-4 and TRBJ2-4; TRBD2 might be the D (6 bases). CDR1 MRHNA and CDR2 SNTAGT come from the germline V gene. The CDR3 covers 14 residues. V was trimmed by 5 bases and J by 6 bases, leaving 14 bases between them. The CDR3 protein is CASSPQRDSNIQYF. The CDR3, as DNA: TGTGCCAGCAGTCCGCAACGGGACTCAAACATTCAGTACTTC.

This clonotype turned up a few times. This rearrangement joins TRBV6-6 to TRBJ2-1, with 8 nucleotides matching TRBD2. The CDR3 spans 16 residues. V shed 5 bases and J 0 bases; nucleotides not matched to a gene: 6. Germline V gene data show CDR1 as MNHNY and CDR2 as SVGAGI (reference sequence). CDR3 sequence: CASSHNSGSSYNEQFF. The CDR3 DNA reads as TGTGCCAGCAGTCATAACAGCGGGAGCTCCTACAATGAGCAGTTCTTC.

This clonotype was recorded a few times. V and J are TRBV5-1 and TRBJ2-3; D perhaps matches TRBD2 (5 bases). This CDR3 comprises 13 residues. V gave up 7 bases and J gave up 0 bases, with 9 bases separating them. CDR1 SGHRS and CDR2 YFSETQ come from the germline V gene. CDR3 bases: TGCGCCAGCTTCAGCGGTAGCACAGATACGCAGTATTTT. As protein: CASFSGSTDTQYF. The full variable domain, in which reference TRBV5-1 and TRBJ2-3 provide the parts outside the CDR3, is KAGVTQTPRYLIKTRGQQVTLSCSPISGHRSVSWYQQTPGQGLQFLFEYFSETQRNKGNFPGRFSGRQFSNSRSEMNVSTLELGDSALYLCASFSGSTDTQYFGPGTRLTVL.

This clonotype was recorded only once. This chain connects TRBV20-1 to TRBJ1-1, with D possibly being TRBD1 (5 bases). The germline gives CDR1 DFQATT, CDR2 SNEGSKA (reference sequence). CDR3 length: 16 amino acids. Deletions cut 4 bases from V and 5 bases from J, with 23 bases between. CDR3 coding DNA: TGCAGTGCTATAACCCTTGGCAGGGAAGACCGAACTGAAGCTTTCTTT. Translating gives CSAITLGREDRTEAFF.

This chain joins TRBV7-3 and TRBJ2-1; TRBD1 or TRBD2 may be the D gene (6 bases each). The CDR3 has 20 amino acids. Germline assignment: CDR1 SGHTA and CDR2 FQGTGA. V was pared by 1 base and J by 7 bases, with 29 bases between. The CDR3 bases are TGTGCCAGCAGCTTAAACGCCCCAACTAGCCGGGACAACCTTTGGAATGAGCAGTTCTTC. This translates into CASSLNAPTSRDNLWNEQFF. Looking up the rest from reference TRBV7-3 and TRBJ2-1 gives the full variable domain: GAGVSQTPSNKVTEKGKYVELRCDPISGHTALYWYRQSLGQGPEFLIYFQGTGAADDSGLPNDRFFAVRPEGSVSTLKIQRTERGDSAVYLCASSLNAPTSRDNLWNEQFFGPGTRLTVL.

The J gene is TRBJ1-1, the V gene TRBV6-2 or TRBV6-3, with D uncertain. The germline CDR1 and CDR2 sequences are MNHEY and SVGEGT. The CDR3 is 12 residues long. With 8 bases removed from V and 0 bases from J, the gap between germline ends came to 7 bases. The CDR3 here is CASDDMNTEAFF. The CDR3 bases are TGTGCCAGCGACGATATGAACACTGAAGCTTTCTTT.

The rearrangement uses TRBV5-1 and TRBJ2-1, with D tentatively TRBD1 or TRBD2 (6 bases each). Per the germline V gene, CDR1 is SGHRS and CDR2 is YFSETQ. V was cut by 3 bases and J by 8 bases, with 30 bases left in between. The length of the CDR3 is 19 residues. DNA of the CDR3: TGCGCCAGCAGCTCGGTTGGGGTTGGGGGGCGGTTGCTGTCGGATGAGCAGTTCTTC. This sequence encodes CASSSVGVGGRLLSDEQFF.

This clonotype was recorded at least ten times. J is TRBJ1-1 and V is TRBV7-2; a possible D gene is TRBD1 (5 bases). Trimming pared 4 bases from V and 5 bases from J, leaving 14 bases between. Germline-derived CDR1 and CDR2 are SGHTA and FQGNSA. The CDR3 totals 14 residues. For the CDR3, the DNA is TGTGCCAGCAGCTCCCCGCAGGGACGAACTGAAGCTTTCTTT. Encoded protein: CASSSPQGRTEAFF.

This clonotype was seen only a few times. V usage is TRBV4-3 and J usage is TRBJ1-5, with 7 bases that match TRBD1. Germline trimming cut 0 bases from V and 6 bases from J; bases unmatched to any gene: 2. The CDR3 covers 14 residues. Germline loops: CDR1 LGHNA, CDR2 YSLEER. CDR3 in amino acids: CASSQDRGLQPQHF. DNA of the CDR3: TGCGCCAGCAGCCAAGATAGGGGGCTTCAGCCCCAGCATTTT.

Written as DNA, the CDR3 is TGTGCCAGCAGTGAGGTCCGGGGGCCCGACAATGAGCAGTTCTTC. This gives the protein CASSEVRGPDNEQFF. The J gene is TRBJ2-1, the V gene TRBV2; either TRBD1 or TRBD2 may fit D (6 bases each). The CDR3 runs to 15 residues. CDR1 is SNHLY, CDR2 FYNNEI, per germline. The V end lost 3 bases, the J end lost 5 bases, and 14 bases lay between the germline ends.

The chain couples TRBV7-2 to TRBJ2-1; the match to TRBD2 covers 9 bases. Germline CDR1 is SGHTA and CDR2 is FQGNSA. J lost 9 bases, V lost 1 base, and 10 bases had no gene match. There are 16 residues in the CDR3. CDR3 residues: CASSLVGWASGIEQFF. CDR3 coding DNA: TGTGCCAGCAGCTTAGTTGGATGGGCTAGCGGGATTGAGCAGTTCTTC.

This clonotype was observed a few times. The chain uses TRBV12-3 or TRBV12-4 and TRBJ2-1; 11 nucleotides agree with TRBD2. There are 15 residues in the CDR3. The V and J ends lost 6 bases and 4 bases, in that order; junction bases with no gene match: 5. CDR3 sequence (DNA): TGTGCCAGCAGCTCTAGCGGGAGGCCTTACAATGAGCAGTTCTTC. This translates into CASSSSGRPYNEQFF.

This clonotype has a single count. In DNA, the CDR3 is TGCGCCAGCAGCCGCGACGTCGGGGATACGCAGTATTTT. Encoded protein: CASSRDVGDTQYF. The chain is built from TRBV4-3 and TRBJ2-3; D is ambiguous. Germline values: CDR1 LGHNA, CDR2 YSLEER. Trimming left V 4 bases short and J 6 bases short, with 11 bases between. The CDR3 runs to 13 residues.

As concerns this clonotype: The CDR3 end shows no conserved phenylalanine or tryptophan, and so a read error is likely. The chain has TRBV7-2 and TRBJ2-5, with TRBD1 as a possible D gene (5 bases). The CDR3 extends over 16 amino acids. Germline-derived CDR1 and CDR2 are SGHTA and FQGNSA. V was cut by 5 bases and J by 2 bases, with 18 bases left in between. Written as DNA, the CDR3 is TGTGCCAGCAGCCCAGTAGTAGGACAAAAGCAAGAGACCCAGTACTCC. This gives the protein CASSPVVGQKQETQYS.

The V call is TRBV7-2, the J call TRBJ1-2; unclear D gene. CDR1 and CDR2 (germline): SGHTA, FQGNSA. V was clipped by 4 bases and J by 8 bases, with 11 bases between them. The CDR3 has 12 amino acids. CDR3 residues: CASSSPPKGYTF. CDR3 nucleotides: TGTGCCAGCAGCTCCCCTCCAAAAGGCTACACCTTC.

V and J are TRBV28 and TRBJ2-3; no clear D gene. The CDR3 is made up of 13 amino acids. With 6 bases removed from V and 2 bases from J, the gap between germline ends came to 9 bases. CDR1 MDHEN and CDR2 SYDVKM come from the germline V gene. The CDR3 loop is CASSPQDTDTQYF. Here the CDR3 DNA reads TGTGCCAGCAGCCCCCAGGACACAGATACGCAGTATTTT.

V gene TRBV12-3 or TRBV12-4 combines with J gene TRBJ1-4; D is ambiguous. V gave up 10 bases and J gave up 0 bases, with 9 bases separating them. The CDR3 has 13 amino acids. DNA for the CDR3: TGTGCCACCCGGTTAGCAACTAATGAAAAACTGTTTTTT. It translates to CATRLATNEKLFF.

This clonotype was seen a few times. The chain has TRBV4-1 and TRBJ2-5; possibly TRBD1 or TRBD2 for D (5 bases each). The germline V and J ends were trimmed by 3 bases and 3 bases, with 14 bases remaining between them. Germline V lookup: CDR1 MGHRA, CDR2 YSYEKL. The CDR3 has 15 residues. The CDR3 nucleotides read TGCGCCAGCAGCCACCCGGAGAGGGGTAAAGAGACCCAGTACTTC. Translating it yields CASSHPERGKETQYF.

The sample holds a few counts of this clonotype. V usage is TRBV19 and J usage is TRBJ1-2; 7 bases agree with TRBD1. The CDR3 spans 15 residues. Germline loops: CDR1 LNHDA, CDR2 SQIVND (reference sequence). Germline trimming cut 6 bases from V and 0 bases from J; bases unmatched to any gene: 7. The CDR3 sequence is CASRSRGRANYGYTF. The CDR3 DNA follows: TGTGCCAGTAGGAGTAGGGGGCGAGCTAACTATGGCTACACCTTC.

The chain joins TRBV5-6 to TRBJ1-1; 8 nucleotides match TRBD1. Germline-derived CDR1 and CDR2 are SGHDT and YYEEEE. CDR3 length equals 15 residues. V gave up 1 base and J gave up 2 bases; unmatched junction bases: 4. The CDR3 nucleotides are TGTGCCAGCAGCTTGTTGCAGGGGGCCAACACTGAAGCTTTCTTT. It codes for CASSLLQGANTEAFF.

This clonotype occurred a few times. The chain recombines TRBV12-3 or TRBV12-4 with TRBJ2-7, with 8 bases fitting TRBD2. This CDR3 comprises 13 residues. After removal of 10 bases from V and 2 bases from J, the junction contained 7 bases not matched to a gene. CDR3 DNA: TGTGCCACCGAAGCGGGGGATGCCTACGAGCAGTACTTC. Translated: CATEAGDAYEQYF.

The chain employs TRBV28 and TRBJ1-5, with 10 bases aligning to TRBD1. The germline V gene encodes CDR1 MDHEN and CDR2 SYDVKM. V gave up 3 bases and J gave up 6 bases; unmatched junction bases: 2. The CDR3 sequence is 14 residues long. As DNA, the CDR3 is TGTGCCAGCAGTTTGACAGGGGGCGGTCAGCCCCAGCATTTT. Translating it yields CASSLTGGGQPQHF. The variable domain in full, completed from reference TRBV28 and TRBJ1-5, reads DVKVTQSSRYLVKRTGEKVFLECVQDMDHENMFWYRQDPGLGLRLIYFSYDVKMKEKGDIPEGYSVSREKKERFSLILESASTNQTSMYLCASSLTGGGQPQHFGDGTRLSIL.

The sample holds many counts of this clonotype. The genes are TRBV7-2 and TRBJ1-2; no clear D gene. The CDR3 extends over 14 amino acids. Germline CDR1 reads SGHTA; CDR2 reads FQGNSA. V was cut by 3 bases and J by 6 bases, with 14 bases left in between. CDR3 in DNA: TGTGCCAGCAGCTTCCTCGGACCCGCCCATGGCTACACCTTC. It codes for CASSFLGPAHGYTF.

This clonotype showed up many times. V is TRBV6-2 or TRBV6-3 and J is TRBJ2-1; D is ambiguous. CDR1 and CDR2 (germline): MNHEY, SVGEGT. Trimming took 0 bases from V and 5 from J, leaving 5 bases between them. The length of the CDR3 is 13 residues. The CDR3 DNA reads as TGTGCCAGCAGTTACTCGGAGAACAATGAGCAGTTCTTC. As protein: CASSYSENNEQFF.

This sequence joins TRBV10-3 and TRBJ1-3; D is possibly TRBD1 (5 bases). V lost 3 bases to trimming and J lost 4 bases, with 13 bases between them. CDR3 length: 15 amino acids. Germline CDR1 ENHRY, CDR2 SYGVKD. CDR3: CAISDSSRAGNTIYF. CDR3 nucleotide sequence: TGTGCCATCAGTGATTCTTCCAGGGCGGGAAACACCATATATTTT.

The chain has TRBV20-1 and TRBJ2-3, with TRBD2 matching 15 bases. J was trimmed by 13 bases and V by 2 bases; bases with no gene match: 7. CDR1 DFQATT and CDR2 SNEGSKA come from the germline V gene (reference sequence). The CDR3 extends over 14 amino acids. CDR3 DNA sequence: TGCAGTGCTAGATCGGGACTAGCGGGAGGATTCGAGTATTTT. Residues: CSARSGLAGGFEYF.

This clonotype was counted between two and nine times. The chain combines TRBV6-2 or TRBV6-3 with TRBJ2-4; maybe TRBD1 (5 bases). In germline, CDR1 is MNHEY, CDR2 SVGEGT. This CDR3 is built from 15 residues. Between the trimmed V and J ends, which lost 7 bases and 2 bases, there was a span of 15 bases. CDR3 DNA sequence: TGTGCCAGCACCCTACAGTGGGGCTCCAAAAACATTCAGTACTTC. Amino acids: CASTLQWGSKNIQYF.

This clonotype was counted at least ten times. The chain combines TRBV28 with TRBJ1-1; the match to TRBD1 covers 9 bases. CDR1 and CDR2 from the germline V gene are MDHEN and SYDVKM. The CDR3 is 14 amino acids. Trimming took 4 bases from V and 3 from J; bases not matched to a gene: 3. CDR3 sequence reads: CASSSGQGDTEAFF. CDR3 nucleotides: TGTGCCAGCAGTTCGGGACAGGGAGACACTGAAGCTTTCTTT. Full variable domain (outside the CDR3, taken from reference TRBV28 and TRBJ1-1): DVKVTQSSRYLVKRTGEKVFLECVQDMDHENMFWYRQDPGLGLRLIYFSYDVKMKEKGDIPEGYSVSREKKERFSLILESASTNQTSMYLCASSSGQGDTEAFFGQGTRLTVV.

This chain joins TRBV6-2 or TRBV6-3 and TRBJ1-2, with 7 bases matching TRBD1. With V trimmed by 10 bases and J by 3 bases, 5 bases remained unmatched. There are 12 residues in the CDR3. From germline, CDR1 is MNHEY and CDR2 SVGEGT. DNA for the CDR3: TGTGCCACACAGGGGAGAGACTATGGCTACACCTTC. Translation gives CATQGRDYGYTF.

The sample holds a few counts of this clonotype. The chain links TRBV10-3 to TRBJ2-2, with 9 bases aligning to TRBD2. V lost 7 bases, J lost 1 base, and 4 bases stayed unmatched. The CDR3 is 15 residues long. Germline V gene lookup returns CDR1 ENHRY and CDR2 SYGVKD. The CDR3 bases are TGTGCCATCAAACCTAGCGGGGAGAACACCGGGGAGCTGTTTTTT. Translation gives CAIKPSGENTGELFF.